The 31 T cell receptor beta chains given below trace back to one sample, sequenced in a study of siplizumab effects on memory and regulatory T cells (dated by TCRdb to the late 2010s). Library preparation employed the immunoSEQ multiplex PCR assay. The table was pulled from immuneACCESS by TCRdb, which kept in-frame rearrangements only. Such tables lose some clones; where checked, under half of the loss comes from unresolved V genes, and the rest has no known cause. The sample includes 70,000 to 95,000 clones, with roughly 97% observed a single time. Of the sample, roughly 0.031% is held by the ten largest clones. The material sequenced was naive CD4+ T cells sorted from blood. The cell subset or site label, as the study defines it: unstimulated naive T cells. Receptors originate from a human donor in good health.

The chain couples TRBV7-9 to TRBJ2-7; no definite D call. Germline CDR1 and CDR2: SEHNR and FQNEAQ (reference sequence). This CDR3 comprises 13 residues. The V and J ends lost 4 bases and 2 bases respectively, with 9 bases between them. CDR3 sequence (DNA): TGTGCCAGCAGCTCCCGGGCGGCCTACGAGCAGTACTTC. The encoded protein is CASSSRAAYEQYF.

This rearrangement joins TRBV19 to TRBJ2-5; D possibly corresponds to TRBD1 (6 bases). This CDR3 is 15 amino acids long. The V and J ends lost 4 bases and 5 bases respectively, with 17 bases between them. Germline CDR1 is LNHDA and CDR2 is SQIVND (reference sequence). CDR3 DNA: TGTGCCAGTAGTACCGGGACAAGACTCGGCGAGACCCAGTACTTC. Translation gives CASSTGTRLGETQYF.

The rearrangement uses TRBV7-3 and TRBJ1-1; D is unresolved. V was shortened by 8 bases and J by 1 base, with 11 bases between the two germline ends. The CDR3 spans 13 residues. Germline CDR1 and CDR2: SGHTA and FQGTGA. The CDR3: CASSLVWNTEAFF. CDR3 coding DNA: TGTGCCAGCTCCCTAGTTTGGAACACTGAAGCTTTCTTT.

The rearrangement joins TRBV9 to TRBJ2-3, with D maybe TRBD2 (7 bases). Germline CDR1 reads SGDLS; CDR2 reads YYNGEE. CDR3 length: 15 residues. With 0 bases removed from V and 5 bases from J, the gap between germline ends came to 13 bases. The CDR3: CASSVAGGQGDTQYF. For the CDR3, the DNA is TGTGCCAGCAGCGTAGCCGGGGGGCAGGGAGATACGCAGTATTTT.

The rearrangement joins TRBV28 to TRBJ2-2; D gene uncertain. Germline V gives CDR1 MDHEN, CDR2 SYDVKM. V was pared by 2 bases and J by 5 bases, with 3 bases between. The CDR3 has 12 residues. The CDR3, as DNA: TGTGCCAGCAGTTTAAGGACCGGGGAGCTGTTTTTT. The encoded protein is CASSLRTGELFF.

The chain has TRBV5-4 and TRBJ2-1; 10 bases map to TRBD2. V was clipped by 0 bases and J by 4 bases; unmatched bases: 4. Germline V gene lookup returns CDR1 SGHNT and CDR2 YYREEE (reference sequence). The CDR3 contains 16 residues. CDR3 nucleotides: TGTGCCAGCAGCTTGGGGTCTAGCGGGGGTTACAATGAGCAGTTCTTC. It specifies CASSLGSSGGYNEQFF.

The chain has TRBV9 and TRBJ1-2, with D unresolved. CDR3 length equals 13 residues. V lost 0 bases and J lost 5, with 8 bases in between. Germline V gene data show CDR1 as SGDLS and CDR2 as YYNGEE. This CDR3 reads CASSVEGGYGYTF. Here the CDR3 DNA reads TGTGCCAGCAGCGTAGAAGGCGGATATGGCTACACCTTC.

The DNA of the CDR3 is TGTGCCAGCAGCCCCCGGCCTGGATCCTACAATGAGCAGTTCTTC. It yields the protein CASSPRPGSYNEQFF. The V and J genes are TRBV9 and TRBJ2-1; no reliable D call. This CDR3 comprises 15 residues. The V and J ends lost 4 bases and 1 base respectively, with 12 bases between them. The germline V gene encodes CDR1 SGDLS and CDR2 YYNGEE.

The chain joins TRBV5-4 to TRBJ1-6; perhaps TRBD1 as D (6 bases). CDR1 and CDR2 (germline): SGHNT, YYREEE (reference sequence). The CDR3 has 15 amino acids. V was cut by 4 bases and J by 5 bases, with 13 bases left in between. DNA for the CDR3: TGTGCCAGCAGCACGGCAACAGGGAATAATTCACCCCTCCACTTT. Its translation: CASSTATGNNSPLHF.

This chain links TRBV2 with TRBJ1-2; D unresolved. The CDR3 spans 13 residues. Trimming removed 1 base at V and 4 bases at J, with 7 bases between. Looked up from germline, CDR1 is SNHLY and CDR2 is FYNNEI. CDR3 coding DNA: TGTGCCAGCAGTGAAGGTTTCGCCTATGGCTACACCTTC. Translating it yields CASSEGFAYGYTF.

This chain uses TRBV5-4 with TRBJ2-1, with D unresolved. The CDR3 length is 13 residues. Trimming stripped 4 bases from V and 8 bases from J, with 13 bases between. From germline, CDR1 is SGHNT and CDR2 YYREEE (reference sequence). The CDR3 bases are TGTGCCAGCAGCCCATCCCAGCGAGATGAGCAGTTCTTC. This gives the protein CASSPSQRDEQFF.

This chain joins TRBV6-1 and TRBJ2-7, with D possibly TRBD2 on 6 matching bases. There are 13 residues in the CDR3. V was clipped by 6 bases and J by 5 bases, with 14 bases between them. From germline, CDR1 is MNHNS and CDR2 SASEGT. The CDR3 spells CASRRTGGNEQYF. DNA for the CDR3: TGTGCCAGCAGGCGTACAGGAGGGAACGAGCAGTACTTC.

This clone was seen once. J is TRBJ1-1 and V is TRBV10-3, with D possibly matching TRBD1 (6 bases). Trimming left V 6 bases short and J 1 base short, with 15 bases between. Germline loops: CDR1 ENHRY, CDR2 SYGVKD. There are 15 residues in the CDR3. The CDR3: CAIRDDVGANTEAFF. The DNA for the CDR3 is TGTGCCATCAGGGACGACGTGGGGGCGAACACTGAAGCTTTCTTT.

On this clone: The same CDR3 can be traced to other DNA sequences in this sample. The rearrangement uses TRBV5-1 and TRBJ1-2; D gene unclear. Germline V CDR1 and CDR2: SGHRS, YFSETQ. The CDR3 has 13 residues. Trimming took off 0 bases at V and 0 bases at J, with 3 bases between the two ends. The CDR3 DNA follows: TGCGCCAGCAGCTTGGGCGCTAACTATGGCTACACCTTC. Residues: CASSLGANYGYTF.

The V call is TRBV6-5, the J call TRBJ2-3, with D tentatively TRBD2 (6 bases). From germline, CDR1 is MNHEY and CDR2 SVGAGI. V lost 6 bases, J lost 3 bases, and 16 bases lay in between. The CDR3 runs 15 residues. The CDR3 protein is CASSPLALSTDTQYF. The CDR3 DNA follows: TGTGCCAGCAGCCCCCTAGCGCTGTCAACAGATACGCAGTATTTT.

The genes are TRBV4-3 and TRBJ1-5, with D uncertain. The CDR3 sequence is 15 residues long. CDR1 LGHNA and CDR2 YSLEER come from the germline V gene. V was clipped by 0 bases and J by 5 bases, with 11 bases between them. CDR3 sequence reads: CASSQEAREYQPQHF. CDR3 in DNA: TGCGCCAGCAGCCAAGAAGCAAGGGAATATCAGCCCCAGCATTTT.

CDR3 nucleotide sequence: TGTGCCAGCAGCCCCGGTATAGCGGGGGGCTCCTACGAGCAGTACTTC. Amino acids: CASSPGIAGGSYEQYF. V gene TRBV7-8 combines with J gene TRBJ2-7; 10 bases are a match to TRBD2. CDR3 length: 16 residues. The V and J ends lost 5 bases and 0 bases, in that order; junction bases with no gene match: 7. The germline gives CDR1 SGHVS, CDR2 FQNEAQ.

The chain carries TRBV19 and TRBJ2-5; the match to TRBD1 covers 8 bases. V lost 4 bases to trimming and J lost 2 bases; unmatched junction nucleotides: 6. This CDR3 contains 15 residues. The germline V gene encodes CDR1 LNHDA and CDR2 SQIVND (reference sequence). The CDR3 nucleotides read TGTGCCAGTAGTAGGACAGGGACCAAACAAGAGACCCAGTACTTC. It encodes CASSRTGTKQETQYF.

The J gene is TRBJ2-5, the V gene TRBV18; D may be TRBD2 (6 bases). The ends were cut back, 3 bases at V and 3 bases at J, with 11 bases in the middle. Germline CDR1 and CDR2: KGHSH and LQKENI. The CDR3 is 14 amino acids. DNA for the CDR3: TGTGCCAGCTCACCGGCGATAGCGGAAGAGACCCAGTACTTC. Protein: CASSPAIAEETQYF.

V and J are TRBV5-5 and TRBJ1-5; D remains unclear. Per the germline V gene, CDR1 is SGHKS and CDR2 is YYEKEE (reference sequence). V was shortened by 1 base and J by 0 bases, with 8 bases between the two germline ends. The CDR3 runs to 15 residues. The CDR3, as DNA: TGTGCCAGCAGCTTGACCCAGACTAGCAATCAGCCCCAGCATTTT. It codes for CASSLTQTSNQPQHF.

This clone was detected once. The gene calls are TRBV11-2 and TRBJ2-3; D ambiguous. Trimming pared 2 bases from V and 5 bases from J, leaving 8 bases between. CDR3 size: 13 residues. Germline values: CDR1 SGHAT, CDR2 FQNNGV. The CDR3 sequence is CASSLSQGDTQYF. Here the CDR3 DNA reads TGTGCCAGCAGCTTATCCCAAGGAGATACGCAGTATTTT.

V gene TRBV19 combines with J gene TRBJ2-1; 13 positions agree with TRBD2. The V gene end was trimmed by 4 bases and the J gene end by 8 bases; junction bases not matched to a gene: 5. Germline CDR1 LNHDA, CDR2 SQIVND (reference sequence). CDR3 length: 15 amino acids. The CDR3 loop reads CASSTGLAGDDEQFF. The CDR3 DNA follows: TGTGCCAGTAGTACAGGACTAGCGGGGGACGATGAGCAGTTCTTC.

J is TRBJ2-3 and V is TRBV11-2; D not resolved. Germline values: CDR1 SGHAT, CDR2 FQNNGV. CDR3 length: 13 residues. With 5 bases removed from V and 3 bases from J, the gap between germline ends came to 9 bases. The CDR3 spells CASSLFGTDTQYF. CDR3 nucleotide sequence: TGTGCCAGCAGCCTTTTTGGAACAGATACGCAGTATTTT.

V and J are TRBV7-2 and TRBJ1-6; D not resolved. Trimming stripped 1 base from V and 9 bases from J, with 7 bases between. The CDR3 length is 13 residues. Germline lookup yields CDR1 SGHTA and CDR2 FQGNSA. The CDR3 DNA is TGTGCCAGCAGCTTAGACCCAGGTTCACCCCTCCACTTT. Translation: CASSLDPGSPLHF.

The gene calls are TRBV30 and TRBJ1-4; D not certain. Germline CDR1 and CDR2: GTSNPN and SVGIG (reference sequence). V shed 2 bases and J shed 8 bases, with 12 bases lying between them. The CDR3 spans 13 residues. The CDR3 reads CAWSWAEGEKLFF. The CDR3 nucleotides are TGTGCCTGGAGTTGGGCAGAGGGAGAAAAACTGTTTTTT.

CDR3 DNA: TGCGCCAGCAGCTTGGCGGCAGGGATGAACACTGAAGCTTTCTTT. It translates to CASSLAAGMNTEAFF. The chain recombines TRBV5-1 with TRBJ1-1; weak D call: TRBD1 (5 bases). CDR1 and CDR2 (germline): SGHRS, YFSETQ. This CDR3 is built from 15 residues. V shed 0 bases and J shed 0 bases, with 9 bases lying between them.

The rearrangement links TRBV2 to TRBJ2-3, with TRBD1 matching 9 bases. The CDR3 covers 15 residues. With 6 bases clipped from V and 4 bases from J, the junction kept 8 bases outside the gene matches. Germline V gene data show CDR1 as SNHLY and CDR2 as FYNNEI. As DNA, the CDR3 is TGTGCCAGCAGACTAGGACAGGGGACGGCAGATACGCAGTATTTT. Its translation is CASRLGQGTADTQYF. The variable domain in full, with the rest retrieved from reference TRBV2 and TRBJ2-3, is EPEVTQTPSHQVTQMGQEVILRCVPISNHLYFYWYRQILGQKVEFLVSFYNNEISEKSEIFDDQFSVERPDGSNFTLKIRSTKLEDSAMYFCASRLGQGTADTQYFGPGTRLTVL.

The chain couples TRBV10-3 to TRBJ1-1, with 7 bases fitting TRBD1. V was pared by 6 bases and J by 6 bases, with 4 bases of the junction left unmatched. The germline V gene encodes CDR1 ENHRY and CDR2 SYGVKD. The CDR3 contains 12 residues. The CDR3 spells CAISPGQPEAFF. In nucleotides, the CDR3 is TGTGCCATCAGCCCGGGACAGCCTGAAGCTTTCTTT.

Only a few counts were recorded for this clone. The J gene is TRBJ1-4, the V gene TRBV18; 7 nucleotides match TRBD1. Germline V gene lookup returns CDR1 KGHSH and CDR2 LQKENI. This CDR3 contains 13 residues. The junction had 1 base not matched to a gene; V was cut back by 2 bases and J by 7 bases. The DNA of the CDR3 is TGTGCCAGCTCACCAAACAGGGGTGAAAAACTGTTTTTT. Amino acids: CASSPNRGEKLFF.

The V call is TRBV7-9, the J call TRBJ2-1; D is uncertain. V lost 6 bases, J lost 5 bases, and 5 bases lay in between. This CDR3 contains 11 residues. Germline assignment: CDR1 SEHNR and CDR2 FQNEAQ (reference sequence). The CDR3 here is CASRRDNEQFF. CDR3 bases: TGTGCCAGCAGACGAGACAATGAGCAGTTCTTC. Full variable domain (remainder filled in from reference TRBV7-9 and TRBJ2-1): DTGVSQNPRHKITKRGQNVTFRCDPISEHNRLYWYRQTLGQGPEFLTYFQNEAQLEKSRLLSDRFSAERPKGSFSTLEIQRTEQGDSAMYLCASRRDNEQFFGPGTRLTVL.

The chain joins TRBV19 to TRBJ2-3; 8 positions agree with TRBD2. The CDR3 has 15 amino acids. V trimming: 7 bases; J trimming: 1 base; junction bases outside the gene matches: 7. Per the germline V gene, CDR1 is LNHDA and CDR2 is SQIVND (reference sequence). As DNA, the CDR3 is TGTGCCAGTAAGGAAAGCGGGGGACGCACAGATACGCAGTATTTT. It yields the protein CASKESGGRTDTQYF.